These 12 T cell receptor beta chains were all obtained from the same sample, sequenced in a study of CD8+CD57+ T cells in acquired aplastic anemia listed by TCRdb under 2018. The patients picked for sequencing were ones in whom flow cytometry had shown an expansion of CD8+CD57+ cells. The data were produced on an Illumina HiSeq 2000. Genomic DNA was used as template for profiling of TCR beta VDJ combinations and CDR3 sequences. TCRdb handled the public reads itself, with Q25 trimming in fastp and clone calling in MiXCR, and kept productive beta chains. Rows with a matching CDR3 protein are joined into one entry that keeps the most common DNA and genes. This sample has about 470,000 distinct CDR3 sequences in its table, and over 25% of those were observed once. Of the sample, 0.82% is held by the ten largest clones. Sequencing was done on a sample of sorted CD4+, CD8+, or CD8+CD57+ T cells (not recorded which) from PBMCs. These receptors were collected from a human donor with aplastic anemia.

This clonotype has at least ten counts. V is TRBV2 and J is TRBJ2-1, with D possibly TRBD2 on 5 matching bases. With 11 bases removed from V and 2 bases from J, the gap between germline ends came to 16 bases. Germline-derived CDR1 and CDR2 are SNHLY and FYNNEI. The CDR3 consists of 14 residues. The CDR3 region is CACTQRETYNEQFF. Here the CDR3 DNA reads TGTGCCTGCACGCAACGGGAAACCTACAATGAGCAGTTCTTC.

A word on this clonotype: One end of the junction fails to match germline, which may point to a read error. V is TRBV7-6 and J is TRBJ2-7; D remains unclear. This CDR3 is 13 amino acids long. Per germline, CDR1 SGHVS and CDR2 FNYEAQ. Written as DNA, the CDR3 is TGCGCCAGCAGCTTGTCGGCGGTGTACGAGCAGTACTTC. It yields the protein CASSLSAVYEQYF.

This clonotype was seen only a few times. The V and J genes are TRBV20-1 and TRBJ2-2; D is perhaps TRBD1 (5 bases). CDR3 size: 14 residues. V lost 0 bases and J lost 4, with 9 bases in between. Germline CDR1 reads DFQATT; CDR2 reads SNEGSKA (reference sequence). The CDR3 sequence: CSARDSQGTGELFF. CDR3 DNA sequence: TGCAGTGCTAGAGATTCCCAGGGCACCGGGGAGCTGTTTTTT.

The V call is TRBV6-1, the J call TRBJ2-3; possible D gene TRBD1, 6 bases. This CDR3 contains 17 residues. The germline V gene has CDR1 MNHNS and CDR2 SASEGT. V was pared by 0 bases and J by 0 bases, with 13 bases between. In nucleotides, the CDR3 is TGTGCCAGCAGTGAAGCGCTGGGCAGGGGAAGCACAGATACGCAGTATTTT. As protein: CASSEALGRGSTDTQYF.

This clonotype was recorded many times. The chain recombines TRBV2 with TRBJ2-5, with unresolved D. Germline V gene lookup returns CDR1 SNHLY and CDR2 FYNNEI. V gave up 3 bases and J gave up 3 bases, with 11 bases separating them. The CDR3 spans 14 residues. The CDR3 sequence: CASSDILGKETQYF. The CDR3 DNA sequence: TGTGCCAGCAGTGATATTCTGGGGAAAGAGACCCAGTACTTC. The full variable domain, rest sourced from reference TRBV2 and TRBJ2-5, is EPEVTQTPSHQVTQMGQEVILRCVPISNHLYFYWYRQILGQKVEFLVSFYNNEISEKSEIFDDQFSVERPDGSNFTLKIRSTKLEDSAMYFCASSDILGKETQYFGPGTRLLVL.

The rearrangement uses TRBV6-1 and TRBJ1-2; TRBD1 might be the D (5 bases). The CDR3 is 15 amino acids. V lost 6 bases and J 2 bases, leaving 16 bases between the germline ends. The germline CDR1 and CDR2 sequences are MNHNS and SASEGT. The CDR3 spells CASSLTGGANYGYTF. For the CDR3, the DNA is TGTGCCAGCAGCTTGACCGGAGGGGCGAACTATGGCTACACCTTC.

For this clonotype: This may be a read error, as it is one base from a much larger clone. This CDR3 is missing its conserved last phenylalanine or tryptophan, likely due to a read error. The J gene is TRBJ1-2, the V gene TRBV12-3 or TRBV12-4; a possible D gene is TRBD1 (5 bases). The CDR3 spans 14 residues. Trimming left V 3 bases short and J 4 bases short, with 12 bases between. The CDR3 coding sequence is TGTGCCAGCAGTTTGCCGGGACGGACCTATGGCTACACCTCC. It specifies CASSLPGRTYGYTS.

This clonotype has more than one count but fewer than ten. J is TRBJ2-1 and V is TRBV24-1; TRBD2 aligns across 11 bases. The CDR3 extends over 15 amino acids. The germline V gene encodes CDR1 KGHDR and CDR2 SFDVKD. V shed 4 bases and J 10 bases; nucleotides not matched to a gene: 8. The CDR3 reads CATSDRRLAGSEQFF. As DNA, the CDR3 is TGTGCCACCAGTGACCGACGACTAGCGGGGAGCGAGCAGTTCTTC.

The chain is built from TRBV20-1 and TRBJ2-5, with 7 bases that match TRBD2. Per germline, CDR1 DFQATT and CDR2 SNEGSKA (reference sequence). CDR3 length: 13 amino acids. Losses at the gene ends were 5 bases for V and 5 bases for J; bases not matched to a gene: 8. CDR3 sequence: CSAPKRDRETQYF. The CDR3 region has the DNA TGCAGTGCTCCCAAGCGGGATCGGGAGACCCAGTACTTC.

This clonotype occurred many times. This rearrangement joins TRBV24-1 to TRBJ2-1; 7 bases align to TRBD1. The V gene end was trimmed by 2 bases and the J gene end by 7 bases; junction bases not matched to a gene: 10. This CDR3 has 16 residues. Germline CDR1 KGHDR, CDR2 SFDVKD. CDR3 loop: CATSDSRQGSSNEQFF. CDR3 sequence (DNA): TGTGCCACCAGTGATTCCCGACAGGGCTCTAGTAATGAGCAGTTCTTC.

This chain connects TRBV12-3 or TRBV12-4 to TRBJ2-3; maybe TRBD2 (6 bases). Trimming shortened V by 6 bases and J by 4 bases, and 8 bases separated the two germline ends. CDR3 length: 12 residues. The CDR3 sequence: CASRGGADTQYF. DNA for the CDR3: TGTGCCAGCAGGGGGGGAGCAGATACGCAGTATTTT.

This clonotype was counted only a few times. The chain links TRBV11-2 to TRBJ2-1; 8 nucleotides agree with TRBD2. The CDR3 consists of 16 residues. Germline CDR1 and CDR2: SGHAT and FQNNGV. V was clipped by 0 bases and J by 7 bases; unmatched bases: 8. The CDR3 DNA is TGTGCCAGCAGCTTAGAATTCGGACTAGCCGCGAATGAGCAGTTCTTC. The encoded protein is CASSLEFGLAANEQFF.